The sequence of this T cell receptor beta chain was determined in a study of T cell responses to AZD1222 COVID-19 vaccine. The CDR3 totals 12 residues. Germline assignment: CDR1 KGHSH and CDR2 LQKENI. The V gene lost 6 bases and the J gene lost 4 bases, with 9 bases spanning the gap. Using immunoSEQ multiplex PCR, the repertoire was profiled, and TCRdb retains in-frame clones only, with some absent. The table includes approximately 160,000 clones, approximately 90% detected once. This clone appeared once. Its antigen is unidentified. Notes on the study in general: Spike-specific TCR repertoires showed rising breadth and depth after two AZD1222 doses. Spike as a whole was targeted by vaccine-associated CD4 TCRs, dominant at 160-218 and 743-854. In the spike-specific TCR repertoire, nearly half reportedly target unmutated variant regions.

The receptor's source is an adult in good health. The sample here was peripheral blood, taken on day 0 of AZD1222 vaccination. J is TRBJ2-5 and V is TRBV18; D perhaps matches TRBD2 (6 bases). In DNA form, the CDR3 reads TGTGCCAGCTCCCCCGGGGGAGAGACCCAGTACTTC. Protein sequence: CASSPGGETQYF. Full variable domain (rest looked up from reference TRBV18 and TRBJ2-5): NAGVMQNPRHLVRRRGQEARLRCSPMKGHSHVYWYRQLPEEGLKFMVYLQKENIIDESGMPKERFSAEFPKEGPSILRIQQVVRGDSAAYFCASSPGGETQYFGPGTRLLVL.